One sample yielded the 18 T cell receptor beta chains listed below, sequenced in a study of T cells in Graves' hyperthyroidism and ophthalmopathy. Researchers took RNA transcripts and amplified the TCR beta CDR3 regions from them. Primed by the HTBI set, a first-round RT-PCR was run on the TCR CDR3. From the multiplex PCR reads, TCRdb called clonotypes with MiXCR, one entry per CDR3 protein. Seen here are about 290,000 distinct CDR3 sequences, approximately 15% observed once, and the top ten hold around 35%. The sequenced sample consisted of blood. The receptor set was obtained from a man younger than 45 with Graves' hyperthyroidism.

This clonotype was recorded at least ten times. This rearrangement joins TRBV5-1 to TRBJ2-7, with D perhaps given as TRBD1 or TRBD2 (5 bases each). The CDR3 consists of 14 residues. V shed 4 bases and J shed 3 bases, with 14 bases lying between them. The germline CDR1 and CDR2 sequences are SGHRS and YFSETQ. CDR3: CASSPGGRVYEQYF. CDR3 DNA sequence: TGCGCCAGCAGCCCTGGAGGCAGGGTCTACGAGCAGTACTTC.

This clonotype has a count of ten or more. The V gene is TRBV20-1, the J gene TRBJ2-1; TRBD2 aligns across 10 bases. V shed 4 bases and J 0 bases; nucleotides not matched to a gene: 0. The length of the CDR3 is 14 residues. Per germline, CDR1 DFQATT and CDR2 SNEGSKA (reference sequence). The chain's CDR3 is CSATSGSSYNEQFF. The CDR3 DNA is TGCAGTGCTACTAGCGGGAGCTCCTACAATGAGCAGTTCTTC.

This clonotype has ten or more counts. The chain joins TRBV7-8 to TRBJ2-7; 8 bases are shared with TRBD2. Trimming took 6 bases from V and 0 from J; bases not matched to a gene: 7. The germline gives CDR1 SGHVS, CDR2 FQNEAQ. The CDR3 is 15 amino acids. The CDR3 bases are TGTGCCAGCAGTCCAGCAGGGACTAGCTCCTACGAGCAGTACTTC. Protein sequence: CASSPAGTSSYEQYF.

This clonotype has ten or more counts. The gene calls are TRBV11-3 and TRBJ1-6; TRBD1 matches 9 bases. The V gene end was trimmed by 4 bases and the J gene end by 7 bases; junction bases not matched to a gene: 5. Germline V CDR1 and CDR2: SGHNT, YENEEA. This CDR3 has 15 amino acids. The CDR3 here is CASSSTGGMNSPLHF. The DNA of the CDR3 is TGTGCCAGCAGCTCAACAGGGGGCATGAATTCACCCCTCCACTTT.

The chain carries TRBV29-1 and TRBJ1-1; D not resolved. This CDR3 has 13 residues. The V and J ends lost 4 bases and 3 bases respectively, with 12 bases between them. Germline lookup yields CDR1 SQVTM and CDR2 ANQGSEA. The CDR3 region is CSVALGFDTEAFF. CDR3 bases: TGCAGCGTTGCTCTGGGTTTTGACACTGAAGCTTTCTTT.

This clonotype was counted a few times. V is TRBV12-5 and J is TRBJ1-2; D remains ambiguous. From germline, CDR1 is LGHNT and CDR2 FRNRAP. This CDR3 comprises 13 residues. V lost 4 bases to trimming and J lost 4 bases, with 10 bases between them. CDR3 nucleotides: TGTGCTAGTGGTTACAGTTTTGGCTATGGCTACACCTTC. Translated, it gives CASGYSFGYGYTF.

This clonotype was picked up many times. CDR3 region: CAWSLGSNQPQHF. As DNA, the CDR3 is TGTGCCTGGAGTTTGGGGAGCAATCAGCCCCAGCATTTT. The chain joins TRBV30 to TRBJ1-5; D unclear. Looked up from germline, CDR1 is GTSNPN and CDR2 is SVGIG (reference sequence). The ends were cut back, 2 bases at V and 1 base at J, with 6 bases in the middle. The CDR3 has 13 residues.

Notes on this clonotype: The germline gene is not matched at one end of the junction; a read error may be the cause. The rearrangement joins TRBV20-1 to TRBJ1-6; TRBD1 agrees at 8 bases. The V gene's germline CDR1 is DFQATT and CDR2 SNEGSKA (reference sequence). The CDR3 is made up of 13 amino acids. CDR3: CSATDREFSPRHF. The CDR3 DNA follows: TGCAGTGCAACGGACAGGGAATTTTCACCCCGCCACTTT.

Concerning this clonotype: With a much larger clone just one base away, this may be a read error. V and J are TRBV7-2 and TRBJ1-1; tentatively, D is TRBD1 (6 bases). This CDR3 is built from 14 residues. Germline loops: CDR1 SGHTA, CDR2 FQGNSA. CDR3 protein: CASSLGGGRTGAFF. DNA for the CDR3: TGTGCCAGCAGCTTAGGTGGGGGGCGAACTGGAGCTTTCTTT.

This sequence joins TRBV10-3 and TRBJ2-2, with 7 bases aligning to TRBD1. Per germline, CDR1 ENHRY and CDR2 SYGVKD. The length of the CDR3 is 14 residues. V trimming: 6 bases; J trimming: 4 bases; junction bases outside the gene matches: 5. CDR3 protein: CAIRLTGFTGELFF. In DNA, the CDR3 is TGTGCCATCAGATTGACAGGGTTCACCGGGGAGCTGTTTTTT.

This clonotype was counted a few times. The gene calls are TRBV20-1 and TRBJ2-2, with 8 bases aligning to TRBD2. The CDR3 has 17 residues. J lost 1 base, V lost 2 bases, and 9 bases had no gene match. Germline CDR1 reads DFQATT; CDR2 reads SNEGSKA (reference sequence). Here the CDR3 DNA reads TGCAGTGCTAGAACCTTTAGCGGGATGATGAACACCGGGGAGCTGTTTTTT. It encodes CSARTFSGMMNTGELFF.

This clonotype has more than one count but fewer than ten. CDR3 in DNA: TGTGCCACCAAAGGGGTGTCAGATGAGCAGTTCTTC. The encoded protein is CATKGVSDEQFF. The chain links TRBV24-1 to TRBJ2-1; D is possibly TRBD1 (5 bases). The CDR3 spans 12 residues. Germline CDR1 reads KGHDR; CDR2 reads SFDVKD. The V end lost 8 bases, the J end lost 8 bases, and 12 bases lay between the germline ends.

This clonotype has a count of ten or more. The rearrangement joins TRBV4-1 to TRBJ2-1; D gene ambiguous. Germline loops: CDR1 MGHRA, CDR2 YSYEKL. Trimming removed 4 bases from V and 4 bases from J, with 14 bases in between. The CDR3 loop spans 15 amino acids. The CDR3, as DNA: TGCGCCAGCAGCCGAGGTACGAGCAGGTACAATGAGCAGTTCTTC. It codes for CASSRGTSRYNEQFF.

This clonotype was detected many times. This sequence joins TRBV11-3 and TRBJ2-5; 7 positions match TRBD2. Germline V gives CDR1 SGHNT, CDR2 YENEEA. The CDR3 sequence is 16 residues long. Losses at the gene ends were 1 base for V and 2 bases for J; bases not matched to a gene: 7. CDR3 coding DNA: TGTGCCAGCAGCTTAGTCGCTAGCGGCCCACAAGAGACCCAGTACTTC. Its protein is CASSLVASGPQETQYF.

The chain employs TRBV5-4 and TRBJ2-5, with D possibly being TRBD2 (6 bases). CDR1 and CDR2 (germline): SGHNT, YYREEE (reference sequence). This CDR3 spans 14 amino acids. V was cut by 0 bases and J by 7 bases, with 13 bases left in between. CDR3 sequence reads: CASSLVLRDGTQYF. CDR3 bases: TGTGCCAGCAGCTTGGTCTTGCGGGACGGGACCCAGTACTTC.

This clonotype was observed at least ten times. The chain joins TRBV28 to TRBJ2-3; 7 nucleotides match TRBD2. The germline gives CDR1 MDHEN, CDR2 SYDVKM. There are 16 residues in the CDR3. The trim removed 5 bases at V and 5 bases at J, leaving 13 bases unmatched. CDR3 region: CASSPPAGVVKDTQYF. The DNA for the CDR3 is TGTGCCAGCAGTCCCCCCGCGGGAGTCGTGAAAGATACGCAGTATTTT.

A note on this clonotype: A much larger clonotype is one base distant, so this may be a read error. The V gene is TRBV20-1, the J gene TRBJ2-1; possibly TRBD1 for D (7 bases). CDR1 is DFQATT and CDR2 is SNEGSKA in the germline V gene (reference sequence). This CDR3 has 15 residues. Trimming removed 5 bases from V and 2 bases from J, with 16 bases in between. CDR3 protein: CSAGKAGGTYNEQFF. In DNA, the CDR3 is TGCAGTGCTGGGAAGGCAGGGGGGACCTACAATGAGCAGTTCTTC.

This clonotype was observed at least ten times. The chain couples TRBV7-3 to TRBJ1-1; a weak D match, TRBD1 (5 bases). The CDR3 has 13 amino acids. Germline lookup yields CDR1 SGHTA and CDR2 FQGTGA. V lost 6 bases to trimming and J lost 5 bases, with 13 bases between them. Here the CDR3 reads CASSSRGGTEAFF. The CDR3 DNA follows: TGTGCCAGCAGTTCCCGGGGGGGGACTGAAGCTTTCTTT.